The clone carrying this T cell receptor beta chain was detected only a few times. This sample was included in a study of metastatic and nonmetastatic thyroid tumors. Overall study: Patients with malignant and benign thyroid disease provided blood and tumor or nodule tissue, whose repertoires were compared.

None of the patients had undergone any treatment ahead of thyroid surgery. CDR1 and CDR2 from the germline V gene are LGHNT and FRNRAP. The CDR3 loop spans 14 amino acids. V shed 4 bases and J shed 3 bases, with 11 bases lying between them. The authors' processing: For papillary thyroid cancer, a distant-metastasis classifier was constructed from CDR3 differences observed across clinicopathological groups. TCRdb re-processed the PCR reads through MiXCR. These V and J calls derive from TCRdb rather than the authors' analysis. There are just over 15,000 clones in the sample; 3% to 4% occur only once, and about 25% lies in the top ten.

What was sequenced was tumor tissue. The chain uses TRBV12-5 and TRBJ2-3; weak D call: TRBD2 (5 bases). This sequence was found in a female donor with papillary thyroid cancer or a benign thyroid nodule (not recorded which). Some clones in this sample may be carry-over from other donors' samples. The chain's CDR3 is CASGSGSVTDTQYF. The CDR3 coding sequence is TGTGCTAGTGGTTCGGGGAGCGTAACAGATACGCAGTATTTT.